This record looks at one TCR beta chain sequence and its context. Germline CDR1 reads SGHVS; CDR2 reads FNYEAQ. Trimming cost V 5 bases and J 3 bases; bases outside gene matches: 10. CDR3 size: 18 residues. Original processing methods: Scientists estimated how many nucleated cells there were by amplifying reference gene primers. The protocol was immunoSEQ multiplex PCR, while the TCRdb copy is restricted to in-frame clones and leaves out a portion. V, J and clone size are taken as reported in that table, and D and trimming were inferred from the DNA itself. The repertoire consists of roughly 67,000 clones, with roughly 92% occurring once and the leading ten covering about 3%. The data originate from a study of blood T cell repertoires in COVID-19. Study as a whole: Acute and convalescent COVID-19 samples came from the United States, Italy and Spain. From T cells, B-cell-depleted T cells, or PBMCs came the material, which was cDNA or gDNA.

The gene calls are TRBV7-6 and TRBJ2-3, with 14 bases fitting TRBD2. The source is a man aged 65 to 85 with active COVID-19. Sequenced material: peripheral blood. The CDR3 coding sequence is TGTGCCAGCAGCCGGGGACTAGCGGGGGACGGTGGGACAGATACGCAGTATTTT. It encodes CASSRGLAGDGGTDTQYF.